This TCR beta chain originates from a study of blood T cell repertoires in COVID-19. Study-level information: The United States, Italy and Spain provided the acute and convalescent COVID-19 samples.

TCRdb's table, derived via immunoSEQ multiplex PCR, lists solely in-frame clones and lacks some. Among roughly 210,000 clones listed, about 87% were seen once. The CDR3 is 16 residues long. The V gene end was trimmed by 0 bases and the J gene end by 4 bases; junction bases not matched to a gene: 5. The germline gives CDR1 SGDLS, CDR2 YYNGEE. This receptor was taken from a man between 65 and 79 years old with acute or convalescent COVID-19. Material: peripheral blood. The rearrangement joins TRBV9 to TRBJ2-2; the match to TRBD1 covers 8 bases. The CDR3 nucleotides read TGTGCCAGCAGCGTAGGGCAGGGGGCGAGCACCGGGGAGCTGTTTTTT. Protein: CASSVGQGASTGELFF.